This TCR beta chain was sequenced in a study of blood T cell repertoires in COVID-19. Clones were read by immunoSEQ multiplex PCR, and TCRdb kept only the in-frame ones, dropping some. The sample shows around 150,000 clones, around 80% of them seen only once. This CDR3 has 13 residues. V shed 0 bases, J shed 5 bases, and the junction held 1 base outside the gene matches. CDR1 is SGDLS, CDR2 YYNGEE, per germline. Sequenced: peripheral blood. The source of this sequence is a human donor in a cohort sampled during active COVID-19. The rearrangement joins TRBV9 to TRBJ2-5; 7 nucleotides match TRBD2. The CDR3 spells CASSVGAGETQYF. CDR3 DNA: TGTGCCAGCAGCGTAGGAGCGGGGGAGACCCAGTACTTC.